One T cell receptor (beta chain) is described in this entry. Trimming stripped 3 bases from V and 7 bases from J, with 13 bases between. CDR1 is MNHEY and CDR2 is SVGAGI in the germline V gene. This CDR3 has 15 residues. Authors' processing steps: Cell counts per sample came from amplifying reference gene primers. TCRdb's copy holds only in-frame clones and misses some; the assay was immunoSEQ multiplex PCR. V, J and clone size reflect that table, while D and trimming were determined from the DNA. The table lists about 170,000 clones, around 90% of them singletons. Patients in Seattle were enrolled during active infection, then followed longitudinally. This sample was taken from a study of blood T cell repertoires in COVID-19. Study in general: The origin of the acute and convalescent COVID-19 samples was the United States, Italy and Spain. In each case, the material was cDNA or gDNA derived from T cells, B-cell-depleted T cells, or PBMCs.

Sequencing was done on a sample of peripheral blood. The receptor's source is a woman of 80 years or more with COVID-19, enrolled during active disease. The V gene is TRBV6-5, the J gene TRBJ1-6; D is possibly TRBD1 (6 bases). The CDR3 protein is CASSYTGGGNSPLHF. The DNA of the CDR3 is TGTGCCAGCAGTTATACGGGAGGGGGAAATTCACCCCTCCACTTT.